This section outlines one T cell receptor beta chain sequence together with its context. What this receptor recognizes is not known. No much larger clone is present one base from it, and per-base qualities are unavailable. Taken from the germline V gene, the CDR1 and CDR2 loops are KGHDR and SFDVKD. From the cysteine up to the phenylalanine, the CDR3 has a length of 15 residues. Left in the record is the CDR3 DNA by itself, 45 bases read in frame from the first base. Compared with germline, V lacks 4 bases and J lacks 8 bases; bases without a gene match: 12. TCRbeta CDR3 regions were amplified from genomic DNA using the immunoSEQ Assay, a bias-controlled multiplex PCR. The authors processed their data as follows. Nucleated cell counts per sample were estimated from amplification of reference gene primers within the assay. Sequence reads were collapsed and filtered to measure the absolute abundance of every unique TCRbeta CDR3 rearrangement. For each sample, productive Simpson clonality was calculated as the square root of Simpson's diversity index across productive rearrangements. Held by TCRdb, this immuneACCESS table contains in-frame sequences only and omits some clones. Under half of the omission traces to an unresolved V gene where checked; the cause of the rest is unknown. That table furnishes V, J and clone size, whereas the DNA furnished D and trimming. The sample table records over 110,000 clones; roughly 84% of these occur just once. Roughly a tenth of the sample is taken by the ten largest.

These data originate in a study of blood T cell repertoires in COVID-19 (dated by TCRdb to the early 2020s). Background on the whole study: The collaborator samples originated in the United States, Italy and Spain and spanned the acute and convalescent phases of COVID-19. Samples were obtained from the ongoing ImmuneRACE study (first 160 participants) and from over a thousand subjects provided by 6 global collaborators. Deeply sampled blood TCRbeta repertoires from subjects exposed to, actively infected with, or recovered from COVID-19 were included in the dataset. Nearly every sample came with metadata listing a de-identified subject ID, COVID-19 status, age in years and sex. A freely available public database, intended as a resource for researchers studying the immune response to SARS-CoV-2, is where the repertoires were released. The prospective study material was composed of cDNA or gDNA derived from T cells, B-cell-depleted T cells, or PBMCs. HLA class I and class II types, where available, came from metadata supplied by the sample provider rather than from assay-based typing.

Results the study describes overall, beyond this receptor: Clinical and demographic metadata were provided uncurated, with the amount varying by source and participant.

Whole blood was collected in K2EDTA tubes by collaborating institutions according to the institutions' own protocols. For TCRbeta analysis, collaborators shipped samples as frozen whole blood, isolated PBMCs, or DNA extracted from either of those sample types. Input material: peripheral blood. The receptor chain draws on TRBV24-1 and TRBJ1-1; 7 middle bases align to TRBD1. The sequence came from a man between 60 and 70 years old with active or convalescent COVID-19. The sequenced DNA: TGTGCCACCAGTGACCCCAGAATGCCACAGGGGGAAGCTTTCTTT. Its product reads: CATSDPRMPQGEAFF.